The rows below give T cell receptor beta chains drawn from one sample of a study of shared clonotypes between healthy human individuals. The repertoire was sequenced with immunoSEQ multiplex PCR; TCRdb's copy has only in-frame clones and lacks some. Seen here are hundreds of thousands of clones, about 90% observed once, and the top ten hold 24%. The specimen sequenced was naive CD8+ T cells sorted from blood. All receptors come from a man aged 25-45 years in good health. CDR3s include the opening cysteine and the closing phenylalanine or tryptophan. The D gene is left open where the match is weak. For some rows the clone size is stated as once, few or many, or as a class when expanded; others skip it.

cdr3_aa: CASSYGQAIPYEQYF
cdr3_nt: TGTGCCAGCAGTTACGGGCAGGCGATTCCTTACGAGCAGTACTTC
clone_size: .
j_call: TRBJ2-7
d_call: .
v_call: TRBV6-5

cdr3_aa: CASSYAREQGQETQYF
cdr3_nt: TGTGCCAGCAGTTACGCGAGGGAACAGGGTCAAGAGACCCAGTACTTC
clone_size: .
j_call: TRBJ2-5
d_call: .
v_call: TRBV6-6

cdr3_aa: CASSHLMEWETQYF
cdr3_nt: TGTGCCAGCAGCCACCTAATGGAATGGGAGACCCAGTACTTC
clone_size: .
j_call: TRBJ2-5
d_call: .
v_call: TRBV11-2

cdr3_aa: CASSLAASGPQETQYF
cdr3_nt: TGTGCCAGCAGTTTGGCGGCTAGCGGTCCCCAAGAGACCCAGTACTTC
clone_size: .
j_call: TRBJ2-5
d_call: TRBD2
v_call: TRBV28

cdr3_aa: CASSLRAGGPSDEQFF
cdr3_nt: TGCGCCAGCAGCCTGCGGGCGGGAGGGCCCTCCGATGAGCAGTTCTTC
clone_size: .
j_call: TRBJ2-1
d_call: TRBD2
v_call: TRBV5-1

cdr3_aa: CASSLGDRALGEQYF
cdr3_nt: TGTGCCAGCAGCTTGGGAGACAGGGCCTTGGGCGAGCAGTACTTC
clone_size: .
j_call: TRBJ2-7
d_call: TRBD1
v_call: TRBV5-4

cdr3_aa: CSAEGGRDEQYF
cdr3_nt: TGCAGCGCCGAAGGGGGGAGAGACGAGCAGTACTTC
clone_size: .
j_call: TRBJ2-7
d_call: .
v_call: TRBV29-1

cdr3_aa: CASLGRPLYGYTF
cdr3_nt: TGTGCCAGCTTGGGTCGTCCCCTCTATGGCTACACCTTC
clone_size: .
j_call: TRBJ1-2
d_call: .
v_call: TRBV7-9

cdr3_aa: CASSHSGGNEQYF
cdr3_nt: TGTGCCAGCAGCCATAGTGGAGGAAACGAGCAGTACTTC
clone_size: .
j_call: TRBJ2-7
d_call: .
v_call: TRBV7-9

cdr3_aa: CASSFAPQGDVQETQYF
cdr3_nt: TGTGCCAGCAGTTTCGCACCACAGGGGGACGTCCAAGAGACCCAGTACTTC
clone_size: .
j_call: TRBJ2-5
d_call: TRBD1
v_call: TRBV28

cdr3_aa: CSVDAGSNTGELFF
cdr3_nt: TGCAGCGTTGATGCGGGATCGAACACCGGGGAGCTGTTTTTT
clone_size: .
j_call: TRBJ2-2
d_call: .
v_call: TRBV29-1

cdr3_aa: CASSIVGGIGTGELFF
cdr3_nt: TGTGCCAGTAGTATAGTAGGGGGCATCGGTACCGGGGAGCTGTTTTTT
clone_size: .
j_call: TRBJ2-2
d_call: TRBD1
v_call: TRBV19

cdr3_aa: CASSIDLLADQTYEQYF
cdr3_nt: TGTGCCAGTAGTATTGACCTACTAGCGGACCAAACCTACGAGCAGTACTTC
clone_size: .
j_call: TRBJ2-7
d_call: TRBD2
v_call: TRBV19

cdr3_aa: CASHTYDTQYF
cdr3_nt: TGTGCCAGCCATACATACGATACGCAGTATTTT
clone_size: .
j_call: TRBJ2-3
d_call: .
v_call: TRBV27

cdr3_aa: CASSSTDRDGAYEQYF
cdr3_nt: TGTGCCAGCAGCTCTACCGACAGGGACGGTGCCTACGAGCAGTACTTC
clone_size: few
j_call: TRBJ2-7
d_call: TRBD1
v_call: TRBV7-9

cdr3_aa: CASSMAMGQFF
cdr3_nt: TGTGCCAGCAGTATGGCAATGGGGCAGTTCTTC
clone_size: .
j_call: TRBJ2-1
d_call: .
v_call: TRBV28

cdr3_aa: CASSQPGVAGGQFF
cdr3_nt: TGTGCCAGCAGTCAGCCCGGGGTAGCGGGAGGGCAGTTCTTC
clone_size: once
j_call: TRBJ2-1
d_call: TRBD2
v_call: TRBV28

cdr3_aa: CASSPRDGYQPQHF
cdr3_nt: TGCGCCAGCAGCCCCCGGGACGGCTATCAGCCCCAGCATTTT
clone_size: .
j_call: TRBJ1-5
d_call: .
v_call: TRBV5-1

cdr3_aa: CASSPESYNEQFF
cdr3_nt: TGTGCCAGCAGCCCGGAATCCTACAATGAGCAGTTCTTC
clone_size: .
j_call: TRBJ2-1
d_call: .
v_call: TRBV7-8

cdr3_aa: CASSVVGDTEAFF
cdr3_nt: TGTGCCAGCAGCGTAGTTGGGGACACTGAAGCTTTCTTT
clone_size: few
j_call: TRBJ1-1
d_call: .
v_call: TRBV9

cdr3_aa: CASSKGNCSYNEQFF
cdr3_nt: TGTGCCAGCAGCAAAGGCAACTGCTCCTACAATGAGCAGTTCTTC
clone_size: .
j_call: TRBJ2-1
d_call: .
v_call: TRBV21-1

cdr3_aa: CASSLSPGAGETQYF
cdr3_nt: TGTGCCAGCAGTTTATCGCCCGGGGCGGGAGAGACCCAGTACTTC
clone_size: .
j_call: TRBJ2-5
d_call: .
v_call: TRBV27

cdr3_aa: CASSVGGGGTDGKLFF
cdr3_nt: TGTGCCAGCAGCGTAGGAGGAGGGGGGACAGACGGAAAACTGTTTTTT
clone_size: .
j_call: TRBJ1-4
d_call: TRBD1
v_call: TRBV9

cdr3_aa: CASSLGLMNTEAFF
cdr3_nt: TGTGCCAGCAGCTTAGGCCTGATGAACACTGAAGCTTTCTTT
clone_size: .
j_call: TRBJ1-1
d_call: .
v_call: TRBV13

cdr3_aa: CASSARQGNTDTQYF
cdr3_nt: TGTGCCAGCAGTGCACGACAGGGGAACACAGATACGCAGTATTTT
clone_size: .
j_call: TRBJ2-3
d_call: TRBD1
v_call: TRBV25-1